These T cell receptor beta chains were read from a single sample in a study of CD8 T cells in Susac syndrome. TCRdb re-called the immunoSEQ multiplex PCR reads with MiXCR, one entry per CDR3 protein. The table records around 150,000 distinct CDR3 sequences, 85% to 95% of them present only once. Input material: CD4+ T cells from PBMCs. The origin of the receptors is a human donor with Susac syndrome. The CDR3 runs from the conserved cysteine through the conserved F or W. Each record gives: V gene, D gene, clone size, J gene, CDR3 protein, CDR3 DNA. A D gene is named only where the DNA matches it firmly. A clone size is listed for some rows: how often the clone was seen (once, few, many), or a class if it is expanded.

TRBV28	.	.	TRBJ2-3	CASRSAGAIPDTQYF	TGTGCCAGCCGATCGGCGGGTGCAATTCCAGATACGCAGTATTTT
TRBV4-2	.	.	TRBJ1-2	CASSQDSSSYGYTF	TGTGCCAGCAGCCAAGATTCCAGTTCCTATGGCTACACCTTC
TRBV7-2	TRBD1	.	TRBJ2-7	CASSSAGTGYHEQYF	TGTGCCAGCAGCTCCGCCGGGACAGGGTACCACGAGCAGTACTTC
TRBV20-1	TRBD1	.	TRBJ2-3	CSAALQGTDTQYF	TGCAGTGCTGCCTTACAGGGGACAGATACGCAGTATTTT
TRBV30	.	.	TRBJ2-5	CAWSVGTQYF	TGTGCCTGGAGTGTAGGGACCCAGTACTTC
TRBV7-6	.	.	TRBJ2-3	CASSLGGGHTDTQYF	TGTGCCAGCAGCCTCGGCGGTGGGCACACAGATACGCAGTATTTT
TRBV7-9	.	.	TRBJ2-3	CASSFGPIADTQYF	TGTGCCAGCAGCTTTGGTCCGATAGCAGATACGCAGTATTTT
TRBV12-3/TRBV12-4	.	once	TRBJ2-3	CATLLANTQYF	TGTGCCACCTTACTAGCAAATACGCAGTATTTT
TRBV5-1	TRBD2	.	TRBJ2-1	CASSGLTSGGAQRIDEQFF	TGCGCCAGCAGCGGACTAACTAGCGGGGGGGCCCAAAGAATTGATGAGCAGTTCTTC
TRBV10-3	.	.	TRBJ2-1	CAITRNNEQFF	TGTGCCATCACGCGGAACAATGAGCAGTTCTTC
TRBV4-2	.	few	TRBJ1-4	CASSPTTTDEKLFF	TGTGCCAGCAGCCCTACAACTACGGATGAAAAACTGTTTTTT
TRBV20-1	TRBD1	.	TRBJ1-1	CSARGQVNTEAFF	TGCAGTGCCCGGGGACAGGTGAACACTGAAGCTTTCTTT
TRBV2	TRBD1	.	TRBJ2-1	CARMGTGAQMYYNEQFF	TGTGCCAGAATGGGGACAGGGGCCCAAATGTACTACAATGAGCAGTTCTTC
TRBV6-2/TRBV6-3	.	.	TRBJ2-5	CASSYPGRVGETQYF	TGTGCCAGCAGTTACCCCGGCAGGGTCGGAGAGACCCAGTACTTC
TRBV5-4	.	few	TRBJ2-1	CASSLGAGPFHEQFF	TGTGCCAGCAGCTTGGGAGCTGGACCGTTCCATGAGCAGTTCTTC
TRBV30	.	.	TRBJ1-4	CAWSVPSVEKLFF	TGTGCCTGGAGTGTACCTAGCGTTGAAAAACTGTTTTTT
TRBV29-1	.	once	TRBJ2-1	CSVTRGSGRGSYNEQFF	TGCAGCGTCACCCGCGGTTCGGGTCGGGGGTCCTACAATGAGCAGTTCTTC
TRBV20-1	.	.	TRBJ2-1	CSASRLNEQFF	TGCAGTGCTAGCCGACTCAATGAGCAGTTCTTC
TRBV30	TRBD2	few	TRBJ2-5	CAWSVPASGKETQYF	TGTGCCTGGAGTGTACCGGCTAGCGGGAAAGAGACCCAGTACTTC
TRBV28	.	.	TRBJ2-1	CASKGGGPINEQFF	TGTGCCAGCAAAGGGGGGGGGCCAATCAATGAGCAGTTCTTC
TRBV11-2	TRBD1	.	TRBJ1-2	CASRPTGAGNYGYTF	TGTGCCAGCAGACCGACAGGGGCAGGCAACTATGGCTACACCTTC
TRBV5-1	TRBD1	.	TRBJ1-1	CASSDGTANTEAFF	TGCGCCAGCAGCGACGGGACAGCGAACACTGAAGCTTTCTTT
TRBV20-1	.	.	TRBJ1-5	CSASFSPNSNQPQHF	TGCAGTGCTAGTTTTAGCCCCAATAGCAATCAGCCCCAGCATTTT
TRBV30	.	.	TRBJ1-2	CAWSHTAAAGNYGYTF	TGTGCCTGGAGTCACACGGCCGCAGCCGGGAACTATGGCTACACCTTC
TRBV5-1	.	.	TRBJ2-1	CASTLYGEMYNEQFF	TGCGCCAGCACCCTGTACGGCGAGATGTACAATGAGCAGTTCTTC
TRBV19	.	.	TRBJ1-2	CASTAGTLGDYGYTF	TGTGCCAGTACCGCCGGGACCCTGGGGGACTATGGCTACACCTTC
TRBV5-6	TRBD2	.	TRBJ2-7	CASSLYTSGDSYEQYF	TGTGCCAGCAGCTTGTATACTAGCGGAGACTCCTACGAGCAGTACTTC
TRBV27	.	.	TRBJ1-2	CASSSSDNYGYTF	TGTGCCAGCAGTTCCAGTGATAACTATGGCTACACCTTC
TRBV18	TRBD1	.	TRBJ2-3	CASSPLDRVDTQYF	TGTGCCAGCTCACCCCTCGACAGGGTCGATACGCAGTATTTT